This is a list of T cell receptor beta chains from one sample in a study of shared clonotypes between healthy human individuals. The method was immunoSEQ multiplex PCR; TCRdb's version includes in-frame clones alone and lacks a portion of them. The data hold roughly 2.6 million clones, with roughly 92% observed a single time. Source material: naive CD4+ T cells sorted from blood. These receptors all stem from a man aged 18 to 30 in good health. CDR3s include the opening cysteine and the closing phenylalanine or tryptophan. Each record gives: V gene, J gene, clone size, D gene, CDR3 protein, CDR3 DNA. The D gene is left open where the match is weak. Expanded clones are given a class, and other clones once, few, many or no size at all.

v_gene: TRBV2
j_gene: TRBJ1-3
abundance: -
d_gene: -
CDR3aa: CASSGVTVRYSGNTIYF
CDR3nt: TGTGCCAGCAGTGGGGTAACGGTACGGTACTCTGGAAACACCATATATTTT

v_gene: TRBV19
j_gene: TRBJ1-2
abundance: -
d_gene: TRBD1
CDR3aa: CASTQIGTGGSYGYTF
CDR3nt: TGTGCCAGTACCCAAATCGGGACAGGGGGCAGCTATGGCTACACCTTC

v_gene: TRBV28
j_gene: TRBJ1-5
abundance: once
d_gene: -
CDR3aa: CASNIGVSNQPQHF
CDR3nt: TGTGCCAGCAATATAGGAGTTAGCAATCAGCCCCAGCATTTT

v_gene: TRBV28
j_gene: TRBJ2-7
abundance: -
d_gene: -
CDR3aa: CASQSLGTYSYEQYF
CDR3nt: TGTGCCAGCCAATCCCTTGGGACGTACTCCTACGAGCAGTACTTC

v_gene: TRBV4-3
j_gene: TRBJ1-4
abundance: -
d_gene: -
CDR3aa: CASSQESGSLAGKLFF
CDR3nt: TGCGCCAGCAGCCAAGAGTCCGGGTCCCTTGCGGGAAAACTGTTTTTT

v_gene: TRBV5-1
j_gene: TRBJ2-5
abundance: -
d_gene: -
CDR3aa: CASSSLQGSIQETQYF
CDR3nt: TGCGCCAGCAGCTCCCTTCAGGGATCCATCCAAGAGACCCAGTACTTC

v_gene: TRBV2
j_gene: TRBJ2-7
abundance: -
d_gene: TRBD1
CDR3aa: CASSEQGQGTHEQYF
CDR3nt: TGTGCCAGCAGTGAACAGGGACAGGGTACCCACGAGCAGTACTTC

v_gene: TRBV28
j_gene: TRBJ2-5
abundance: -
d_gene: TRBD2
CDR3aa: CASSWTMAAGIQETQYF
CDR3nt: TGTGCCAGCAGTTGGACAATGGCAGCGGGGATACAAGAGACCCAGTACTTC

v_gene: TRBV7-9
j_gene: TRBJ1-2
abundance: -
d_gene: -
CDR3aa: CASSPRWTLMGYTF
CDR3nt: TGTGCCAGCAGCCCCAGGTGGACGTTGATGGGCTACACCTTC

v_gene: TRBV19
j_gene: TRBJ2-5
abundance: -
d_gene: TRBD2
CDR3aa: CASSITAGGPETQYF
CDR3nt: TGTGCCAGTAGTATTACCGCGGGAGGGCCGGAGACCCAGTACTTC

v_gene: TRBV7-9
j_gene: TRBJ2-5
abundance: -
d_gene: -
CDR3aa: CASSYRVEGGETQYF
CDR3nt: TGTGCCAGCAGCTATAGGGTCGAGGGGGGTGAGACCCAGTACTTC

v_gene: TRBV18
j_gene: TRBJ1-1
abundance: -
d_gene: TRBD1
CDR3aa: CASSPGQGAFITEAFF
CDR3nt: TGTGCCAGCTCACCGGGACAGGGGGCTTTTATCACTGAAGCTTTCTTT

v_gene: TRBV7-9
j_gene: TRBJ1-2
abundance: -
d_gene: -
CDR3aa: CASSLNPGEGYTF
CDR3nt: TGTGCCAGCAGCTTAAATCCGGGTGAAGGCTACACCTTC

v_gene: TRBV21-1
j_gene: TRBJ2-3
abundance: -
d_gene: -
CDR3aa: CASSKEEGLAGPRTDTQYF
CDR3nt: TGTGCCAGCAGCAAAGAAGAGGGACTAGCGGGGCCTCGCACAGATACGCAGTATTTT

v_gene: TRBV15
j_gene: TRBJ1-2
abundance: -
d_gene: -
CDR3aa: CATSRDGQTSYGYTF
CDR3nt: TGTGCCACCAGCAGAGATGGGCAGACAAGCTATGGCTACACCTTC

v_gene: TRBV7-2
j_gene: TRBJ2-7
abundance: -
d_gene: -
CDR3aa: CASSLVGTASYEQYF
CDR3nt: TGTGCCAGCAGCTTAGTAGGCACGGCGTCCTACGAGCAGTACTTC

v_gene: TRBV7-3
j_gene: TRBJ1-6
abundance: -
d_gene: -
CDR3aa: CASSLDRNSPLHF
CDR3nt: TGTGCCAGCAGCTTAGATCGGAATTCACCCCTCCACTTT

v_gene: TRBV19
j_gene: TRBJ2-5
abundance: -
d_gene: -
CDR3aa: CASRRRVEETQYF
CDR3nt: TGTGCCAGTAGGCGGCGGGTCGAAGAGACCCAGTACTTC

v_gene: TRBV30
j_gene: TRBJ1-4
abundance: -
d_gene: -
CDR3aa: CAWSVRRGGEKLFF
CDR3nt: TGTGCCTGGAGTGTACGCAGGGGAGGTGAAAAACTGTTTTTT

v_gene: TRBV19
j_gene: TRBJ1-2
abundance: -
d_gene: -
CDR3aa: CASSITTSAVYGYTF
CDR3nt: TGTGCCAGTAGTATCACAACGTCGGCAGTCTATGGCTACACCTTC

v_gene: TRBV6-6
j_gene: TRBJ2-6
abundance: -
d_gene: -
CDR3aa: CASTEASGANVLTF
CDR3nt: TGTGCCAGCACCGAGGCATCTGGGGCCAACGTCCTGACTTTC

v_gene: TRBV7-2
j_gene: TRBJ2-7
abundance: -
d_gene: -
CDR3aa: CASSTKYEQYF
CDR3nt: TGTGCCAGCAGCACTAAATACGAGCAGTACTTC

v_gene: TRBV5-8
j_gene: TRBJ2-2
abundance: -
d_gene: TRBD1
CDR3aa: CASSSQRTGRYTGELFF
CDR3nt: TGTGCCAGCAGCTCACAGCGGACAGGAAGGTACACCGGGGAGCTGTTTTTT

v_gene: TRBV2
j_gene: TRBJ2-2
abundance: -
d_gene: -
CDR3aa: CASSDVRNTGELFF
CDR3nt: TGTGCCAGCAGTGATGTCAGGAACACCGGGGAGCTGTTTTTT

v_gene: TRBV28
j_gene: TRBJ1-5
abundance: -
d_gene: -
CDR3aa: CASSSRRGGNLISNQPQHF
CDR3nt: TGTGCCAGCAGTTCTCGCCGGGGGGGGAATCTAATTAGCAATCAGCCCCAGCATTTT

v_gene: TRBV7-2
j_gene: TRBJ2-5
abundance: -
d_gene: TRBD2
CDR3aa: CASSLTTSGVQETQYF
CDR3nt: TGTGCCAGCAGCTTAACCACTAGCGGGGTACAAGAGACCCAGTACTTC

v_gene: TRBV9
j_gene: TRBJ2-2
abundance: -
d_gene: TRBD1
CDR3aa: CASSPTGGLYSNTGELFF
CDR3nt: TGTGCCAGCAGTCCAACAGGGGGGCTCTACTCGAACACCGGGGAGCTGTTTTTT

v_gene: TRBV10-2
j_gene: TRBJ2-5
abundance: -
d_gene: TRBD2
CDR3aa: CASRPTSGGPQETQYF
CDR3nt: TGCGCCAGCAGGCCTACTAGCGGGGGCCCCCAAGAGACCCAGTACTTC

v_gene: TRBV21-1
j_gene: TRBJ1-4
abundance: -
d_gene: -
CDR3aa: CASSKSLLGSGAEKLFF
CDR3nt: TGTGCCAGCAGCAAAAGTCTTCTTGGGTCAGGAGCGGAAAAACTGTTTTTT

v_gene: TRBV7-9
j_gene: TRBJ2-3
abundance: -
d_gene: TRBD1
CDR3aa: CASRDRTSTDTQYF
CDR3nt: TGTGCGAGCCGGGACAGAACTAGCACAGATACGCAGTATTTT

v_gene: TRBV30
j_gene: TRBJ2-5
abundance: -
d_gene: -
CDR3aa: CAWSKGPGQYF
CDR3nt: TGTGCCTGGAGTAAGGGGCCGGGGCAGTACTTC

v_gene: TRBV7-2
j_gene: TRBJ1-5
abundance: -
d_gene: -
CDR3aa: CASSLEGSQPQHF
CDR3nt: TGTGCCAGCAGCTTAGAGGGAAGCCAGCCCCAGCATTTT

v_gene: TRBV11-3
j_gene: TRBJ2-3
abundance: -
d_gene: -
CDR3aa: CASSLDGSSTDTQYF
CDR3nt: TGTGCCAGCAGCTTAGATGGCTCTAGCACAGATACGCAGTATTTT

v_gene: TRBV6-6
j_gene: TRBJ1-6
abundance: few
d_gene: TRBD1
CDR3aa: CASSVTGENSPLHF
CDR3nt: TGTGCCAGCAGTGTGACAGGGGAAAATTCACCCCTCCACTTT

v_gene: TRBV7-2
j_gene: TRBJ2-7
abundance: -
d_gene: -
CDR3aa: CASSLGTKFHEQYF
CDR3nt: TGTGCCAGCAGCTTAGGGACAAAATTCCACGAGCAGTACTTC

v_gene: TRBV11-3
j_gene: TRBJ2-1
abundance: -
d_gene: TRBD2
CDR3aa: CASSLTSGGANEQFF
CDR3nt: TGTGCCAGCAGCTTGACTAGCGGGGGGGCCAATGAGCAGTTCTTC

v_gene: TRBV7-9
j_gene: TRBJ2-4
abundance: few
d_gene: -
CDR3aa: CASSLPGSFGNIQYF
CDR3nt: TGTGCCAGCAGCTTGCCGGGATCTTTCGGGAACATTCAGTACTTC

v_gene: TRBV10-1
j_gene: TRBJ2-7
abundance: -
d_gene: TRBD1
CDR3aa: CASGHPGQRNFEQYF
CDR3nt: TGCGCCAGCGGACACCCGGGACAGAGAAACTTCGAGCAGTACTTC

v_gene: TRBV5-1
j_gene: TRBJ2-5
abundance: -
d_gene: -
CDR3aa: CASSPGPTETQYF
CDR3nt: TGCGCCAGCAGCCCGGGACCCACAGAGACCCAGTACTTC

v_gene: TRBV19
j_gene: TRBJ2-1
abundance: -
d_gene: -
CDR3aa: CASAPLVSSYNEQFF
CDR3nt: TGTGCCAGTGCCCCCCTAGTAAGCTCCTACAATGAGCAGTTCTTC

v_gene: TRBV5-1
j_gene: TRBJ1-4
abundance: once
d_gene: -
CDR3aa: CASSGDNNEKLFF
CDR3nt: TGCGCCAGCAGCGGGGACAATAATGAAAAACTGTTTTTT

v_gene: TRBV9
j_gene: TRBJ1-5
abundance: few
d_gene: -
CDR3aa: CASSVDQPQHF
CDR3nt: TGTGCCAGCAGCGTAGACCAGCCCCAGCATTTT

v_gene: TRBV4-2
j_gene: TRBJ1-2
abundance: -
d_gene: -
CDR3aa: CASSPATNPYGYTF
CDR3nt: TGTGCCAGCAGCCCGGCGACCAACCCCTATGGCTACACCTTC

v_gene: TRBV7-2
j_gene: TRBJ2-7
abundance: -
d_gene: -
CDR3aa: CASSLGAGSYEQYF
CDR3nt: TGTGCCAGCAGCTTAGGGGCAGGGTCCTACGAGCAGTACTTC

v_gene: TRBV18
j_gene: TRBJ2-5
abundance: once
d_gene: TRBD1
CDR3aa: CASTLDRVKETQYF
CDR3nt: TGTGCCAGCACGCTTGACAGGGTTAAAGAGACCCAGTACTTC

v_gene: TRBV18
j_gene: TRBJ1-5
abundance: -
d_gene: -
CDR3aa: CASSPLGVGQPQHF
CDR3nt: TGTGCCAGCTCACCATTAGGGGTTGGTCAGCCCCAGCATTTT

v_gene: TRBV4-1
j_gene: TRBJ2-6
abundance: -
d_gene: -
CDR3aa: CASRPTLLQGKNSGANVLTF
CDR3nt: TGCGCCAGCCGCCCGACCCTCTTACAGGGAAAAAACTCTGGGGCCAACGTCCTGACTTTC

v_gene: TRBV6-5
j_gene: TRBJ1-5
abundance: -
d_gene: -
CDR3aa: CASRSGRHNQPQHF
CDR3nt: TGTGCCAGCAGAAGCGGACGGCACAATCAGCCCCAGCATTTT

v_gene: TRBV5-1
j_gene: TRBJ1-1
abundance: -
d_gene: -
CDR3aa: CASSLDRSGSTEAFF
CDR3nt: TGCGCCAGCAGCTTAGACCGGTCGGGAAGCACTGAAGCTTTCTTT

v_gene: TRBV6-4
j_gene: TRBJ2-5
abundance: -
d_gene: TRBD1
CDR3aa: CAPVPIGQGIRQETQYF
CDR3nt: TGTGCCCCAGTGCCTATTGGACAGGGGATTCGGCAAGAGACCCAGTACTTC

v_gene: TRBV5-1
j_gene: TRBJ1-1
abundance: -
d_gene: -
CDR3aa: CASSLVTGKVNTEAFF
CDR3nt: TGCGCCAGCAGCTTGGTTACCGGGAAAGTGAACACTGAAGCTTTCTTT

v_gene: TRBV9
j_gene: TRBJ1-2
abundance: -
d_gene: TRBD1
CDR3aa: CASSTRDRGNYGYTF
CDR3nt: TGTGCCAGCAGCACCCGGGACAGGGGAAACTATGGCTACACCTTC

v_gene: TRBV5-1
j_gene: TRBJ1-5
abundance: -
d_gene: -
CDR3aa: CASSLEGGNNQPQHF
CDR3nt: TGCGCCAGCAGCTTGGAGGGAGGGAACAATCAGCCCCAGCATTTT

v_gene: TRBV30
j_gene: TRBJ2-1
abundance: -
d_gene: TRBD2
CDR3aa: CAWKQAGVAEQFF
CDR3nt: TGTGCCTGGAAACAGGCGGGAGTGGCTGAGCAGTTCTTC

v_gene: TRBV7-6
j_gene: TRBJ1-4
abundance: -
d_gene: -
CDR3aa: CASSLVREGLNEKLFF
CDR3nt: TGTGCCAGCAGCTTAGTCCGCGAAGGCCTTAATGAAAAACTGTTTTTT

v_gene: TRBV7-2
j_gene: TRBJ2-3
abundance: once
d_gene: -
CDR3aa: CASWGAGVGDTQYF
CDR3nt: TGTGCCAGCTGGGGGGCGGGAGTTGGAGATACGCAGTATTTT

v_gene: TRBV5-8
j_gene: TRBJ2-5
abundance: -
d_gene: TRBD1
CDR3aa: CASSVDRTQETQYF
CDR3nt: TGTGCCAGCAGCGTGGACAGGACCCAAGAGACCCAGTACTTC

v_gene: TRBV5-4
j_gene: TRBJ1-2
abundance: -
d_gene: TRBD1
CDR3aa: CASSGLYGTDVGYTF
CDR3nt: TGTGCCAGCAGCGGGCTCTATGGGACAGACGTGGGCTACACCTTC

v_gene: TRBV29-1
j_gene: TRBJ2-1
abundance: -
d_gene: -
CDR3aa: CSAHWNNEQFF
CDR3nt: TGCAGCGCCCACTGGAACAATGAGCAGTTCTTC

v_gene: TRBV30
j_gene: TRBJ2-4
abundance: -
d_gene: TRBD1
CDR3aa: CTWAPRDSGAKNIQYF
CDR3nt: TGTACCTGGGCCCCCCGGGACAGTGGGGCCAAAAACATTCAGTACTTC